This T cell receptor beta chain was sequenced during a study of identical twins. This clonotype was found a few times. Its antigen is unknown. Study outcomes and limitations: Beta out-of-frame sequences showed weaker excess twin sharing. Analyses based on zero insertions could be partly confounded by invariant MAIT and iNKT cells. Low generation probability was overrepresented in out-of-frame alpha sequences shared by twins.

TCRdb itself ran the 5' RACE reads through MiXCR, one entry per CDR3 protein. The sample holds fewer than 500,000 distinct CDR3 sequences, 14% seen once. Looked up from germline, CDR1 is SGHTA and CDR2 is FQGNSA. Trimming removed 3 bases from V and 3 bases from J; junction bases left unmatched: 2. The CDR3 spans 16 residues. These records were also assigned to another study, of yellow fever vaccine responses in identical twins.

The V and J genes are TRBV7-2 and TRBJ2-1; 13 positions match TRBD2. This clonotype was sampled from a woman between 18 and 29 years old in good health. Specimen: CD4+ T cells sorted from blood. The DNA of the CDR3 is TGTGCCAGCAGCTTTGGGACTAGCGGGATCTACAATGAGCAGTTCTTC. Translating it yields CASSFGTSGIYNEQFF.